This is a list of T cell receptor beta chains from one sample in a study of T cells in Graves' hyperthyroidism and ophthalmopathy. Using its own MiXCR run on the multiplex PCR reads, TCRdb lists one record per CDR3 protein. This sample has 300,000 to 400,000 distinct CDR3 sequences, with about 21% found just once. The sample consisted of blood. These receptors all stem from a woman between 50 and 59 years old with Graves' hyperthyroidism. CDR3s include the opening cysteine and the closing phenylalanine or tryptophan. The D gene is left open where the match is weak. Where a row states a size, it is once, few, many or the class of an expanded clone; other rows omit it.

clone_size j_call cdr3_length v_call d_call cdr3_aa cdr3_nt
many TRBJ1-1 13 TRBV6-1 TRBD1 CASSRQGPIEAFF TGTGCCAGCAGTAGACAGGGGCCTATTGAAGCTTTCTTT
- TRBJ2-3 13 TRBV28 - CASNKPSTDTQYF TGTGCCAGCAATAAACCTAGCACAGATACGCAGTATTTT
many TRBJ2-5 14 TRBV11-2 - CASSLVGLRETQYF TGTGCCAGCAGCTTAGTTGGTCTGCGAGAGACCCAGTACTTC
many TRBJ2-5 15 TRBV6-6 - CASSYSPSPQETQYF TGTGCCAGCAGTTACAGCCCCAGCCCCCAAGAGACCCAGTACTTC
many TRBJ1-2 15 TRBV2 - CASSVSPGFSYGYTF TGTGCCAGCAGTGTCTCCCCAGGGTTTAGCTATGGCTACACCTTC
- TRBJ1-5 15 TRBV19 TRBD1 CASSIGDRTNQPQHF TGTGCCAGTAGTATAGGGGACAGAACGAATCAGCCCCAGCATTTT
many TRBJ2-2 16 TRBV11-2 TRBD1 CASSLPGTGTTGELFF TGTGCCAGCAGCCTACCCGGGACAGGGACCACCGGGGAGCTGTTTTTT
- TRBJ2-7 22 TRBV28 TRBD2 CASMGGPGKGRFGTSGNYEQYF TGTGCCAGCATGGGGGGACCGGGCAAAGGACGTTTTGGGACTAGCGGTAACTACGAGCAGTACTTC
many TRBJ2-3 16 TRBV28 TRBD1 CASSHSGTGGADTQYF TGTGCCAGCAGTCACTCCGGGACAGGTGGCGCAGATACGCAGTATTTT
few TRBJ2-5 11 TRBV30 - CAWSDAETQYF TGTGCCTGGAGTGACGCCGAGACCCAGTACTTC
- TRBJ1-2 15 TRBV12-3/TRBV12-4 - CASSLNGRANYGYTF TGTGCCAGCAGTTTAAACGGGAGAGCTAACTATGGCTACACCTTC
few TRBJ2-1 16 TRBV6-9 TRBD2 CASSFFGGGLYNEQFF TGTGCCAGCAGTTTCTTCGGGGGGGGCCTTTACAATGAGCAGTTCTTC
few TRBJ2-1 14 TRBV11-2 TRBD2 CASSKRLAGDEQFF TGTGCCAGCAGCAAGCGACTAGCGGGGGATGAGCAGTTCTTC
many TRBJ2-2 14 TRBV28 - CASRSDRNTGELFF TGTGCCAGCAGATCGGACAGGAACACCGGGGAGCTGTTTTTT
many TRBJ2-3 14 TRBV20-1 TRBD2 CSAKLAGGGDTQYF TGCAGTGCTAAACTAGCGGGAGGGGGAGATACGCAGTATTTT
- TRBJ2-1 16 TRBV7-9 TRBD2 CASSLSGMSSYNEQFF TGTGCCAGCAGCTTAAGCGGGATGAGCTCCTACAATGAGCAGTTCTTC
- TRBJ2-2 15 TRBV9 - CASSVGPIDTGELFF TGTGCCAGCAGCGTAGGACCAATCGACACCGGGGAGCTGTTTTTT
many TRBJ2-2 15 TRBV27 TRBD1 CASRTGTANTGELFF TGTGCCAGCAGAACCGGGACAGCGAACACCGGGGAGCTGTTTTTT
few TRBJ1-1 14 TRBV6-6 - CASSYSGNSGEAFF TGTGCCAGCAGTTACAGTGGGAATAGTGGTGAAGCTTTCTTT
many TRBJ1-4 14 TRBV5-1 TRBD1 CASSPDRGPEKLFF TGCGCCAGCAGCCCTGACAGGGGGCCTGAAAAACTGTTTTTT
- TRBJ2-1 17 TRBV6-1 TRBD2 CASSVGLAGGANNEQFF TGCGCCAGCAGTGTCGGGCTAGCGGGGGGCGCTAACAATGAGCAGTTCTTC
many TRBJ2-2 15 TRBV5-1 - CASSLELANTGELFF TGCGCCAGCAGCTTGGAACTAGCGAACACCGGGGAGCTGTTTTTT
many TRBJ2-1 12 TRBV4-1 - CATGNPYNEQFF TGCGCCACCGGGAACCCCTACAATGAGCAGTTCTTC
- TRBJ1-2 13 TRBV20-1 - CSANPGANYGYTF TGCAGTGCTAATCCCGGGGCTAACTATGGCTACACCTTC
many TRBJ2-3 16 TRBV2 - CASSELGGAGTDTQYF TGTGCCAGCAGTGAATTAGGGGGGGCCGGCACAGATACGCAGTATTTT
- TRBJ1-1 15 TRBV2 - CASSRRRRGNTEAFF TGTGCCAGCAGTCGCCGAAGGAGGGGAAACACTGAAGCTTTCTTT
few TRBJ2-6 16 TRBV19 TRBD1 CASSSTGAAGANVLTF TGTGCCAGTAGTTCGACAGGGGCTGCAGGGGCCAACGTCCTGACTTTC
- TRBJ1-1 14 TRBV19 - CASSPGMGGIQAFF TGTGCCAGTAGTCCCGGTATGGGGGGAATCCAAGCTTTCTTT
many TRBJ2-6 15 TRBV7-9 - CASSPRRAGANVLTF TGTGCCAGCAGCCCCCGGAGGGCTGGGGCCAACGTCCTGACTTTC
few TRBJ2-1 14 TRBV30 - CAWSEWETYNEQFF TGTGCCTGGAGTGAGTGGGAGACCTACAATGAGCAGTTCTTC
many TRBJ2-7 16 TRBV28 TRBD2 CASSSSTSGRLYEQYF TGTGCCAGCAGTTCGTCGACTAGCGGGAGGCTGTACGAGCAGTACTTC
many TRBJ1-2 12 TRBV3-1 - CASSQAVTGYTF TGTGCCAGCAGCCAGGCGGTTACGGGCTACACCTTC
- TRBJ1-4 12 TRBV29-1 - CSVAGANEKLFF TGCAGCGTTGCAGGGGCTAATGAAAAACTGTTTTTT
- TRBJ1-1 14 TRBV15 TRBD1 CATSRAGGGTEAFF TGTGCCACCAGCAGAGCAGGGGGCGGCACTGAAGCTTTCTTT
- TRBJ2-7 15 TRBV12-5 TRBD1 CASGFAGDSSYEQYF TGTGCTAGTGGTTTCGCTGGGGACAGTTCCTACGAGCAGTACTTC
- TRBJ2-7 14 TRBV11-2 - CASSLEAGFNEQYF TGTGCCAGCAGCTTAGAGGCCGGGTTCAATGAGCAGTACTTC
few TRBJ2-7 13 TRBV20-1 - CSAELQGRYEQYF TGCAGTGCTGAACTACAGGGGAGGTACGAGCAGTACTTC
- TRBJ2-1 14 TRBV12-3/TRBV12-4 - CASSGGRGANEQFF TGTGCCAGCAGTGGGGGGAGGGGGGCGAATGAGCAGTTCTTC
- TRBJ2-5 16 TRBV5-5 - CASSLGLARDQETQYF TGTGCCAGCAGCTTGGGTTTGGCCAGGGACCAAGAGACCCAGTACTTC
few TRBJ1-2 12 TRBV7-2 - CASSRYDGAYTF TGTGCCAGCAGTCGTTACGACGGGGCGTACACCTTC
many TRBJ1-2 13 TRBV4-1 - CASSQGGQGFYTF TGCGCCAGCAGCCAAGGCGGTCAGGGGTTCTACACCTTC
- TRBJ2-2 15 TRBV10-2 TRBD1 CAGSAQGASTGELFF TGCGCCGGCAGTGCCCAGGGGGCCAGCACCGGGGAGCTGTTTTTT
few TRBJ1-5 18 TRBV15 - CATSRDYPAGGGYQPQHF TGTGCCACCAGCAGAGACTACCCCGCGGGGGGGGGATATCAGCCCCAGCATTTT
- TRBJ1-4 15 TRBV20-1 - CSATRDSATNEKLFF TGCAGTGCCACCCGGGACTCTGCAACTAATGAAAAACTGTTTTTT
many TRBJ1-5 13 TRBV5-1 - CASSLGSGQPQHF TGCGCCAGCAGCTTGGGATCCGGGCAGCCCCAGCATTTT
many TRBJ1-2 14 TRBV5-5 - CASSGGSSNYGYTF TGTGCCAGCAGCGGGGGGTCCTCTAACTATGGCTACACCTTC
- TRBJ2-1 11 TRBV6-2/TRBV6-3 - CASRDPNEQFF TGTGCCAGCAGGGACCCCAATGAGCAGTTCTTC
many TRBJ1-1 14 TRBV29-1 - CSVRTQAVNTEAFF TGCAGCGTCCGAACCCAGGCAGTGAACACTGAAGCTTTCTTT
- TRBJ1-2 13 TRBV27 - CASSEVPGYGYTF TGTGCCAGCAGTGAGGTTCCGGGGTATGGCTACACCTTC
many TRBJ2-4 13 TRBV30 TRBD2 CAWGLAGVGIQYF TGTGCCTGGGGACTAGCGGGAGTGGGCATTCAGTACTTC